This record looks at one T cell receptor beta chain sequence and its context. The data stem from a study of blood T cell repertoires in COVID-19. Background on the study: PBMCs, B-cell-depleted T cells, or T cells were the source of the cDNA or gDNA that made up the material.

Original processing notes: Scientists estimated how many nucleated cells there were by amplifying reference gene primers. Clones were sequenced by immunoSEQ multiplex PCR, and TCRdb holds only the in-frame ones, with some missing. The V and J calls and clone size are taken from that table; D and trimming were inferred from the DNA. There are 150,000 to 200,000 clones in the sample; roughly 84% occur only once, and more than 14% lies in the top ten. The receptor comes from a woman in her 70s with COVID-19, enrolled during active disease. Sequencing was carried out using peripheral blood.

This CDR3 reads CASSSRGGTGELFF. CDR3 DNA sequence: TGTGCCAGTAGCAGTCGGGGGGGGACCGGGGAGCTGTTTTTT. J is TRBJ2-2 and V is TRBV19; the match to TRBD2 covers 8 bases. With 6 bases clipped from V and 5 bases from J, the junction kept 5 bases outside the gene matches. The CDR3 contains 14 residues. Germline CDR1 and CDR2: LNHDA and SQIVND (reference sequence).